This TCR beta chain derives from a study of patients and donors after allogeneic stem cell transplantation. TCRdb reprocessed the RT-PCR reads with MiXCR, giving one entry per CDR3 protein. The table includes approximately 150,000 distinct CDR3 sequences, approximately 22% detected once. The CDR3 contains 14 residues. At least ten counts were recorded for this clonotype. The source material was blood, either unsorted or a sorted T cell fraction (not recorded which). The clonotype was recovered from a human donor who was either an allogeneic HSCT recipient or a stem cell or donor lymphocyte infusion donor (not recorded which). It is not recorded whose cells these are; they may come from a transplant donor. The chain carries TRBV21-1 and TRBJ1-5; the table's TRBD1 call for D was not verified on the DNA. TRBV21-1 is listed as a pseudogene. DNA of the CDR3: TGTGCCAGCAGCCGTAAATGTAGAAAGACAGGCCAGCATTTT. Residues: CASSRKCRKTGQHF.